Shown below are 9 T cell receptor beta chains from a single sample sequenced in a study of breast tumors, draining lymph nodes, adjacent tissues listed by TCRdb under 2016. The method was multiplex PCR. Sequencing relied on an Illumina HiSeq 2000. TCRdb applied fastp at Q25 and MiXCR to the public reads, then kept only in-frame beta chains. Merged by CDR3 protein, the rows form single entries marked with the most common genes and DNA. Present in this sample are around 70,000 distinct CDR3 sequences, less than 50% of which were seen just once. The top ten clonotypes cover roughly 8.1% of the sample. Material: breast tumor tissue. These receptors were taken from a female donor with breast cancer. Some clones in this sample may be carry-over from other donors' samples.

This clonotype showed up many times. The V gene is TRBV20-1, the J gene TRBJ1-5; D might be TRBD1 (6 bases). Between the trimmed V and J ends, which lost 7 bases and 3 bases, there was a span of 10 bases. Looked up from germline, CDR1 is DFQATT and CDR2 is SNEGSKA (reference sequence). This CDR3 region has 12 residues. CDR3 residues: CSGGGVNQPQHF. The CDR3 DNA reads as TGCAGTGGGGGGGGCGTCAATCAGCCCCAGCATTTT.

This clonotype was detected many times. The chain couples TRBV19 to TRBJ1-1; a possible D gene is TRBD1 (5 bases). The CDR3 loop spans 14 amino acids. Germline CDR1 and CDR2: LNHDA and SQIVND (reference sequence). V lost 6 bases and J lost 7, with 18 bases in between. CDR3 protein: CASRAQGKGFEAFF. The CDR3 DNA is TGTGCCAGTAGGGCCCAGGGAAAGGGCTTTGAAGCTTTCTTT.

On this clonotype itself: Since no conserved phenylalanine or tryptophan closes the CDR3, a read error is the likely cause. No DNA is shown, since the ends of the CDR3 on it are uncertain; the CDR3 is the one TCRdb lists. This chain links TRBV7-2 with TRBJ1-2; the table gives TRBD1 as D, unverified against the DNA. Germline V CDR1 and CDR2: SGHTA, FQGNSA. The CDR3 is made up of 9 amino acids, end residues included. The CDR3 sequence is CASSFRDRV.

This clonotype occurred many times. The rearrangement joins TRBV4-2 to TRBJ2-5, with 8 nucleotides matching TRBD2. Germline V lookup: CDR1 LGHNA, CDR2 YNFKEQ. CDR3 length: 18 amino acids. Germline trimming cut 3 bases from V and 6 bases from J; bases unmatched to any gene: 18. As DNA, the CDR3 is TGTGCCAGCAGCCAGGAAGCGGGGGCGCCGGCCGGCAGAAAGACCCAGTACTTC. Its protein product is CASSQEAGAPAGRKTQYF.

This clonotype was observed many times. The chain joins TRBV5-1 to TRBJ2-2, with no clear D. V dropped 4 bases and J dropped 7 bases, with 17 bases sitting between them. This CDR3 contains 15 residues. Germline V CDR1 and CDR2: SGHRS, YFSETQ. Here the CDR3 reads CASSPPFLSGGELFF. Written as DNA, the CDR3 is TGCGCCAGCAGCCCACCCTTTCTTTCCGGCGGGGAGCTGTTTTTT.

CDR3 loop: CASSFGPTDTQYF. The CDR3 nucleotides read TGTGCCAGCAGCTTCGGCCCCACAGATACGCAGTATTTT. This rearrangement joins TRBV3-1 to TRBJ2-3; the D is unclear. V was pared by 5 bases and J by 2 bases, with 8 bases between. Germline CDR1 reads LGHDT; CDR2 reads YNNKEL (reference sequence). The CDR3 contains 13 residues.

CDR3 sequence: CRAPGLADLGDTQYF. For the CDR3, the DNA is TGCAGAGCCCCGGGACTAGCGGACCTAGGAGATACGCAGTATTTT. This chain joins TRBV20-1 and TRBJ2-3; 11 bases align to TRBD2. The length of the CDR3 is 15 residues. Per germline, CDR1 DFQATT and CDR2 SNEGSKA (reference sequence).

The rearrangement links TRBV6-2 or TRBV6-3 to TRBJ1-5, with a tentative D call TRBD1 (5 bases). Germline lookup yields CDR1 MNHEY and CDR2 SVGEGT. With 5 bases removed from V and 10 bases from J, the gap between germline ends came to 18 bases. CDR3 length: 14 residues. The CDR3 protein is CASSLPGVSFPQHF. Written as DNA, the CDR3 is TGTGCCAGCAGTCTTCCGGGGGTAAGTTTTCCCCAGCATTTT.

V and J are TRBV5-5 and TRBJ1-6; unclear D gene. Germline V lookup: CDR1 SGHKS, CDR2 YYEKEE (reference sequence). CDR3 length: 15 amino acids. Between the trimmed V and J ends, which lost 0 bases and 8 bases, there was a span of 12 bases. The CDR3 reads CASSLEYPEDSPLHF. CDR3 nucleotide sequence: TGTGCCAGCAGCTTGGAGTACCCTGAAGATTCACCCCTCCACTTT.